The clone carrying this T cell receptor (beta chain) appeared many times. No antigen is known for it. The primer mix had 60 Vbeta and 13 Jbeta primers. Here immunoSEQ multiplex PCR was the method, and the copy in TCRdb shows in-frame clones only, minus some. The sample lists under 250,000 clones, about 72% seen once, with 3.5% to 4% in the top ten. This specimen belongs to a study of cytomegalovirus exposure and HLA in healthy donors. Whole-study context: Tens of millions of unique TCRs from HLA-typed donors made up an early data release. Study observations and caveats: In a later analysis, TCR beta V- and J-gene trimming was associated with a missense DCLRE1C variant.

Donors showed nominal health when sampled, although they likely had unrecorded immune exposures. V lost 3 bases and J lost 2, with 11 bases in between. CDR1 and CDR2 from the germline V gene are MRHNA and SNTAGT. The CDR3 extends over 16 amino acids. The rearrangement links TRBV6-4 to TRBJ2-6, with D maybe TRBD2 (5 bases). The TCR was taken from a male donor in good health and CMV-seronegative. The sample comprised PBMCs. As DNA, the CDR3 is TGTGCCAGCAGTGAATCGGGAAACACTGGGGCCAACGTCCTGACTTTC. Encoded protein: CASSESGNTGANVLTF.